This T cell receptor beta chain appears in the sequencing data of a study of T cell clonotyping in hematopoietic cell transplantation. Study-level results: Few recipient clonotypes overlapped donors; over 95% were de novo at given depth. Recipient TCR diversity dropped after transplant; expanded clonotypes rose from day 30 to 180. Higher Inverse Simpson Index values in graft donor and pretransplant recipient predicted broader posttransplant TCR diversity. Cells were unsorted, so CD4 and CD8 contributions were not separated.

Comment on this clone: Its specificity is not known.

The table came from immunoSEQ multiplex PCR; TCRdb's copy has only in-frame clones and leaves some out. Among 17,000 or so clones listed, approximately 91% were seen once. Germline assignment: CDR1 SGHRS and CDR2 YFSETQ. This CDR3 region has 14 residues. V was cut by 4 bases and J by 9 bases, with 14 bases left in between. The genes are TRBV5-1 and TRBJ1-6; D call uncertain. This clonotype was obtained from a man between 35 and 55 years old in good health. Some clones in this sample may be carry-over from other donors' samples. Sequencing was performed on peripheral blood mononuclear cells. CDR3 amino acids: CASSPDLPGSPLHF. The CDR3 DNA sequence: TGCGCCAGCAGCCCGGACCTTCCCGGTTCACCCCTCCACTTT.